Listed below are T cell receptor beta chains from one sample, sequenced in a study of neurological immune-mediated disorders. Using its own MiXCR run on the 5' RACE reads, TCRdb lists one record per CDR3 protein. The sample records 70,000 or so distinct CDR3 sequences, 2.5% to 4% being singletons. Sequencing was carried out using PBMCs. Receptors originate from a woman between 50 and 59 years old with multiple sclerosis. CDR3s include the opening cysteine and the closing phenylalanine or tryptophan. Fields, in order: clone size, J gene, CDR3 length, V gene, D gene, CDR3 protein, CDR3 DNA. The D gene is left open where the match is weak. For some rows the clone size is stated as once, few or many, or as a class when expanded; others skip it.

clone_size: many
j_call: TRBJ2-3
cdr3_length: 15
v_call: TRBV20-1
d_call: TRBD2
cdr3_aa: CSARRLAGGTDTQYF
cdr3_nt: TGCAGTGCTAGGCGACTAGCGGGAGGTACAGATACGCAGTATTTT

clone_size: many
j_call: TRBJ2-3
cdr3_length: 13
v_call: TRBV5-6
d_call: NA
cdr3_aa: CASSLVSGAKPYF
cdr3_nt: TGTGCCAGCAGCTTAGTATCTGGGGCGAAGCCGTATTTT

clone_size: once
j_call: TRBJ1-2
cdr3_length: 11
v_call: TRBV29-1
d_call: NA
cdr3_aa: CSVLANYGYTF
cdr3_nt: TGCAGCGTTTTAGCGAACTATGGCTACACCTTC

clone_size: medium-sized
j_call: TRBJ1-1
cdr3_length: 15
v_call: TRBV20-1
d_call: TRBD1
cdr3_aa: CSARKTGRKETEAFF
cdr3_nt: TGCAGTGCTAGAAAGACAGGGAGGAAAGAAACTGAAGCTTTCTTT

clone_size: many
j_call: TRBJ1-2
cdr3_length: 14
v_call: TRBV5-1
d_call: NA
cdr3_aa: CASSLESQGYGYTF
cdr3_nt: TGCGCCAGCAGCTTGGAGAGTCAGGGATATGGCTACACCTTC

clone_size: many
j_call: TRBJ1-3
cdr3_length: 18
v_call: TRBV6-6
d_call: NA
cdr3_aa: CASSYSIVQVPSGNTIYF
cdr3_nt: TGTGCCAGCAGTTACTCGATCGTGCAGGTGCCCTCTGGAAACACCATATATTTT

clone_size: many
j_call: TRBJ1-2
cdr3_length: 14
v_call: TRBV5-1
d_call: NA
cdr3_aa: CASSLPGEDYGYTF
cdr3_nt: TGCGCCAGCAGCTTACCGGGGGAGGACTATGGCTACACCTTC

clone_size: many
j_call: TRBJ1-1
cdr3_length: 14
v_call: TRBV5-1
d_call: TRBD1
cdr3_aa: CASSGGTGDTEAFF
cdr3_nt: TGCGCCAGCAGCGGCGGGACAGGGGATACTGAAGCTTTCTTT

clone_size: many
j_call: TRBJ2-3
cdr3_length: 16
v_call: TRBV12-3/TRBV12-4
d_call: TRBD1
cdr3_aa: CASSRPRDRRPDTQYF
cdr3_nt: TGTGCCAGCAGTAGGCCCCGGGACAGGCGGCCAGATACGCAGTATTTT

clone_size: many
j_call: TRBJ2-1
cdr3_length: 14
v_call: TRBV5-1
d_call: TRBD2
cdr3_aa: CASSGGAVYNEQFF
cdr3_nt: TGCGCCAGTAGCGGGGGGGCTGTCTACAATGAGCAGTTCTTC

clone_size: many
j_call: TRBJ2-7
cdr3_length: 14
v_call: TRBV12-3/TRBV12-4
d_call: NA
cdr3_aa: CASSLDYNTYEQYF
cdr3_nt: TGTGCCAGCAGTTTAGACTACAACACCTACGAGCAGTACTTC

clone_size: many
j_call: TRBJ2-5
cdr3_length: 14
v_call: TRBV28
d_call: TRBD1
cdr3_aa: CASSSGGAGETQYF
cdr3_nt: TGTGCCAGCAGTTCAGGGGGCGCGGGAGAGACCCAGTACTTC

clone_size: many
j_call: TRBJ2-3
cdr3_length: 16
v_call: TRBV5-1
d_call: NA
cdr3_aa: CASSGRGRLSTDTQYF
cdr3_nt: TGCGCCAGCAGCGGCAGGGGACGCCTGTCCACAGATACGCAGTATTTT

clone_size: many
j_call: TRBJ2-2
cdr3_length: 15
v_call: TRBV5-1
d_call: NA
cdr3_aa: CASKEDTTGTGELFF
cdr3_nt: TGCGCCAGCAAAGAGGACACCACGGGCACCGGGGAGCTGTTTTTT

clone_size: many
j_call: TRBJ2-5
cdr3_length: 16
v_call: TRBV20-1
d_call: NA
cdr3_aa: CSAARTAYLAGETQYF
cdr3_nt: TGCAGTGCTGCCAGGACAGCGTACCTTGCGGGAGAGACCCAGTACTTC

clone_size: many
j_call: TRBJ1-1
cdr3_length: 13
v_call: TRBV20-1
d_call: NA
cdr3_aa: CSATVDSDTEAFF
cdr3_nt: TGCAGTGCTACAGTGGACAGCGACACTGAAGCTTTCTTT

clone_size: many
j_call: TRBJ2-1
cdr3_length: 15
v_call: TRBV18
d_call: TRBD2
cdr3_aa: CASSLPGLAGLQQFF
cdr3_nt: TGTGCCAGCTCACTCCCGGGACTAGCGGGATTGCAGCAGTTCTTC

clone_size: many
j_call: TRBJ2-2
cdr3_length: 13
v_call: TRBV6-5
d_call: NA
cdr3_aa: CASSYPRGGELFF
cdr3_nt: TGTGCCAGCAGTTACCCTCGGGGCGGGGAGCTGTTTTTT

clone_size: many
j_call: TRBJ1-6
cdr3_length: 15
v_call: TRBV5-6
d_call: NA
cdr3_aa: CASRHAGRENSPLHF
cdr3_nt: TGTGCCAGCAGGCATGCAGGGAGAGAAAATTCACCCCTCCACTTT

clone_size: many
j_call: TRBJ2-1
cdr3_length: 11
v_call: TRBV2
d_call: NA
cdr3_aa: CASSETGEQFF
cdr3_nt: TGTGCCAGCAGTGAAACTGGTGAGCAGTTCTTC

clone_size: many
j_call: TRBJ2-1
cdr3_length: 11
v_call: TRBV5-8
d_call: NA
cdr3_aa: CASSYWGEQFF
cdr3_nt: TGTGCCAGCAGCTATTGGGGTGAGCAGTTCTTC

clone_size: many
j_call: TRBJ1-5
cdr3_length: 15
v_call: TRBV5-5
d_call: TRBD1
cdr3_aa: CASSWDRDPSQPQHF
cdr3_nt: TGTGCCAGCAGCTGGGACAGGGACCCGAGCCAGCCCCAGCATTTT

clone_size: many
j_call: TRBJ1-5
cdr3_length: 15
v_call: TRBV18
d_call: TRBD1
cdr3_aa: CASSPGQGGNQPQHF
cdr3_nt: TGTGCCAGCTCACCCGGACAGGGCGGCAATCAGCCCCAGCATTTT

clone_size: many
j_call: TRBJ1-5
cdr3_length: 14
v_call: TRBV7-2
d_call: NA
cdr3_aa: CASSLAVAGQPQHF
cdr3_nt: TGTGCCAGCAGCTTAGCGGTAGCTGGTCAGCCCCAGCATTTT

clone_size: many
j_call: TRBJ1-1
cdr3_length: 14
v_call: TRBV24-1
d_call: NA
cdr3_aa: CATSAAGRDTEAFF
cdr3_nt: TGTGCCACCAGTGCGGCAGGGAGGGACACTGAAGCTTTCTTT

clone_size: many
j_call: TRBJ1-1
cdr3_length: 15
v_call: TRBV4-3
d_call: TRBD1
cdr3_aa: CASSQGTGTNTEAFF
cdr3_nt: TGCGCCAGCAGCCAGGGGACAGGGACGAACACTGAAGCTTTCTTT

clone_size: many
j_call: TRBJ2-7
cdr3_length: 14
v_call: TRBV5-1
d_call: NA
cdr3_aa: CASSGGALGVGQYF
cdr3_nt: TGCGCCAGCAGCGGAGGGGCGTTGGGGGTCGGGCAGTACTTC

clone_size: many
j_call: TRBJ2-5
cdr3_length: 13
v_call: TRBV5-1
d_call: TRBD1
cdr3_aa: CASSTGQTETQYF
cdr3_nt: TGCGCCAGCAGCACGGGACAGACAGAGACCCAGTACTTC

clone_size: many
j_call: TRBJ1-6
cdr3_length: 16
v_call: TRBV6-5
d_call: TRBD1
cdr3_aa: CASSSTPDRGDVSLHF
cdr3_nt: TGTGCCAGCAGTTCCACCCCGGACAGGGGTGACGTGTCCCTCCACTTT

clone_size: many
j_call: TRBJ1-1
cdr3_length: 16
v_call: TRBV5-5
d_call: NA
cdr3_aa: CASSQKPGALNTEAFF
cdr3_nt: TGTGCCAGCAGCCAAAAGCCAGGCGCTTTGAACACTGAAGCTTTCTTT

clone_size: NA
j_call: TRBJ2-1
cdr3_length: 14
v_call: TRBV7-9
d_call: TRBD2
cdr3_aa: CASSIAGGQGEQFF
cdr3_nt: TGTGCCAGCAGCATAGCGGGAGGTCAGGGGGAGCAGTTCTTC

clone_size: many
j_call: TRBJ2-5
cdr3_length: 14
v_call: TRBV3-1
d_call: NA
cdr3_aa: CASSQDPSPETQYF
cdr3_nt: TGTGCCAGCAGCCAAGACCCATCACCAGAGACCCAGTACTTC

clone_size: many
j_call: TRBJ2-5
cdr3_length: 15
v_call: TRBV9
d_call: TRBD2
cdr3_aa: CASSVGGGSQETQYF
cdr3_nt: TGTGCCAGCAGCGTTGGGGGGGGATCTCAAGAGACCCAGTACTTC

clone_size: many
j_call: TRBJ2-3
cdr3_length: 15
v_call: TRBV7-2
d_call: TRBD1
cdr3_aa: CASSYRGQGIDTQYF
cdr3_nt: TGTGCCAGCAGCTACAGAGGACAGGGGATTGATACGCAGTATTTT

clone_size: many
j_call: TRBJ2-3
cdr3_length: 16
v_call: TRBV5-1
d_call: NA
cdr3_aa: CASSPEGPIFTDTQYF
cdr3_nt: TGCGCCAGCAGCCCAGAAGGGCCGATTTTCACAGATACGCAGTATTTT

clone_size: many
j_call: TRBJ2-2
cdr3_length: 13
v_call: TRBV6-4
d_call: NA
cdr3_aa: CASSEGNTGELFF
cdr3_nt: TGTGCCAGCAGTGAAGGGAACACCGGGGAGCTGTTTTTT

clone_size: medium-sized
j_call: TRBJ2-1
cdr3_length: 14
v_call: TRBV20-1
d_call: TRBD1
cdr3_aa: CSGQGPKNYNEQFF
cdr3_nt: TGCAGTGGACAGGGTCCGAAGAACTACAATGAGCAGTTCTTC

clone_size: many
j_call: TRBJ2-2
cdr3_length: 16
v_call: TRBV7-6
d_call: NA
cdr3_aa: CASSLAAGLGAGELFF
cdr3_nt: TGTGCCAGCAGCCTGGCGGCGGGACTGGGAGCCGGGGAGCTGTTTTTT

clone_size: many
j_call: TRBJ1-4
cdr3_length: 13
v_call: TRBV5-1
d_call: TRBD1
cdr3_aa: CASSPPGQAKLFF
cdr3_nt: TGCGCCAGCAGCCCCCCTGGACAGGCCAAACTGTTTTTT

clone_size: many
j_call: TRBJ2-3
cdr3_length: 16
v_call: TRBV3-1
d_call: TRBD2
cdr3_aa: CASSLGLAGGTDTQYF
cdr3_nt: TGTGCCAGCAGCCTCGGACTAGCGGGGGGTACAGATACGCAGTATTTT

clone_size: many
j_call: TRBJ2-2
cdr3_length: 14
v_call: TRBV15
d_call: NA
cdr3_aa: CATVGGSNTGELFF
cdr3_nt: TGTGCCACCGTTGGGGGCTCGAACACCGGGGAGCTGTTTTTT

clone_size: many
j_call: TRBJ2-5
cdr3_length: 11
v_call: TRBV11-2
d_call: NA
cdr3_aa: CASSRFETQYF
cdr3_nt: TGTGCCAGCAGCCGCTTCGAGACCCAGTACTTC

clone_size: many
j_call: TRBJ2-1
cdr3_length: 16
v_call: TRBV6-5
d_call: TRBD2
cdr3_aa: CASSQAGRLSYNEQFF
cdr3_nt: TGTGCCAGCAGCCAAGCGGGGAGGCTCTCCTACAATGAGCAGTTCTTC

clone_size: many
j_call: TRBJ2-5
cdr3_length: 11
v_call: TRBV20-1
d_call: NA
cdr3_aa: CSAESEETQYF
cdr3_nt: TGCAGTGCTGAGAGTGAAGAGACCCAGTACTTC

clone_size: many
j_call: TRBJ1-6
cdr3_length: 15
v_call: TRBV28
d_call: NA
cdr3_aa: CASSKGDSYNSPLHF
cdr3_nt: TGTGCCAGCAGTAAGGGGGACTCCTATAATTCACCCCTCCACTTT

clone_size: many
j_call: TRBJ2-7
cdr3_length: 13
v_call: TRBV20-1
d_call: TRBD2
cdr3_aa: CSAPASGINEQYF
cdr3_nt: TGCAGTGCTCCGGCTAGCGGGATAAACGAGCAGTACTTC

clone_size: many
j_call: TRBJ2-1
cdr3_length: 17
v_call: TRBV6-2/TRBV6-3
d_call: NA
cdr3_aa: CASTQRRGGSSYNEQFF
cdr3_nt: TGTGCCAGCACCCAACGCAGGGGAGGGAGCTCCTACAATGAGCAGTTCTTC

clone_size: many
j_call: TRBJ1-5
cdr3_length: 18
v_call: TRBV20-1
d_call: NA
cdr3_aa: CSARDPSGREGSNQPQHF
cdr3_nt: TGCAGTGCTAGAGATCCGTCGGGCAGGGAGGGTAGCAATCAGCCCCAGCATTTT

clone_size: many
j_call: TRBJ1-4
cdr3_length: 16
v_call: TRBV6-6
d_call: NA
cdr3_aa: CASSYSSWEGGEKLFF
cdr3_nt: TGTGCCAGCAGTTACTCTTCGTGGGAAGGGGGTGAAAAACTGTTTTTT

clone_size: many
j_call: TRBJ2-7
cdr3_length: 11
v_call: TRBV5-1
d_call: NA
cdr3_aa: CASREKYEQYF
cdr3_nt: TGCGCCAGCCGGGAGAAGTACGAGCAGTACTTC